This T cell receptor (beta chain) comes out of a study of PD-1 blockade in mismatch repair-deficient tumors. Study-wide context: Patients had approximately 12 mismatch repair-deficient cancer types and were previously treated and progressing. Overall study results and limits: Three of seven peptides expanded clones, giving roughly 150 unique blood TCRs.

Here immunoSEQ multiplex PCR was the method, and the copy in TCRdb shows in-frame clones only, minus some. The sample lists about 13,000 clones; roughly 80% were seen once. The CDR3 consists of 13 residues. Germline V gene data show CDR1 as SQVTM and CDR2 as ANQGSEA. Losses at the gene ends were 6 bases for V and 8 bases for J; bases not matched to a gene: 9. This clone was observed once. What it recognizes is unknown. The time point is: 10-day in vitro stimulation with candidate neoantigen peptide 4. Each of over five ELISpot-reactive candidate peptides was used for 10-day stimulation. This sample comprised cells cultured in vitro, obtained from a patient treated with pembrolizumab. This rearrangement joins TRBV29-1 to TRBJ1-4, with 7 bases lining up with TRBD1. This clonotype was obtained from an adult with mismatch repair-deficient cancer. For the CDR3, the DNA is TGCAGCGTACAAACAGGGGTAGACGAAAAACTGTTTTTT. Translation: CSVQTGVDEKLFF.